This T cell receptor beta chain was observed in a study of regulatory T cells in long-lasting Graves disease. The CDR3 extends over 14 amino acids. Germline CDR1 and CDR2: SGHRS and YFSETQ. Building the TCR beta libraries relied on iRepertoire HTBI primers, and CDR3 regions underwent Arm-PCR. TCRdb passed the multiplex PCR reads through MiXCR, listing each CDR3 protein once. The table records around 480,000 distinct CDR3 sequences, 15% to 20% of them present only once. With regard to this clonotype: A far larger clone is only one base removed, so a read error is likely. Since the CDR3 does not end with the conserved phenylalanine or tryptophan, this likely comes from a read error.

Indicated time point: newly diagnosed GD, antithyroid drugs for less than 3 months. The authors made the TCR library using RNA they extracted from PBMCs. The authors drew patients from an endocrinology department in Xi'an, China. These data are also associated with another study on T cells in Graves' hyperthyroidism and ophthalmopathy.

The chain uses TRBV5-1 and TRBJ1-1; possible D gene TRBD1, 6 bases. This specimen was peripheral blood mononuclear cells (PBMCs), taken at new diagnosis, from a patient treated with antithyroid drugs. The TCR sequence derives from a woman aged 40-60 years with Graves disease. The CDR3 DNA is TGTGCCAGCAGCCCGGGACACCCAAACACTGAAGCTTTCTCT. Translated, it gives CASSPGHPNTEAFS.